This T cell receptor (beta chain) was found in a study of regulatory T cells in long-lasting Graves disease. Overall study results and limits: Persistent patients had more shared public clonotypes (fewer than 3,000) than new patients (roughly 900).

This clonotype came up many times. Its antigen is not known. Germline CDR1 reads LNHDA; CDR2 reads SQIVND (reference sequence). Trimming removed 5 bases from V and 7 bases from J, with 15 bases in between. The CDR3 totals 15 residues. Arm-PCR of CDR3 regions and iRepertoire HTBI primers were used to build TCR beta libraries. MiXCR, applied by TCRdb to the multiplex PCR reads, yields one record per CDR3 protein. The sample has some 220,000 distinct CDR3 sequences; roughly 20% are singletons. Time point meaning: newly diagnosed GD, antithyroid drugs for less than 3 months. PBMC-derived RNA was used for the TCR library. This sample was shared with a second study, whose subject was T cells in Graves' hyperthyroidism and ophthalmopathy. From that second work: Over 18 months, lack of ophthalmopathy progression marked Graves' hyperthyroidism as stable.

The material sequenced was peripheral blood mononuclear cells (PBMCs), taken at new diagnosis, from a patient treated with antithyroid drugs. The sequence was collected from a woman younger than 45 with Graves disease. The chain is built from TRBV19 and TRBJ1-6, with D perhaps TRBD1 (5 bases). CDR3 nucleotide sequence: TGTGCCAGTAGTCCGCCCGGGACCGCGAATTCACCCCTCCACTTT. The encoded protein is CASSPPGTANSPLHF. Together with reference TRBV19 and TRBJ1-6, the CDR3 gives the full variable domain: DGGITQSPKYLFRKEGQNVTLSCEQNLNHDAMYWYRQDPGQGLRLIYYSQIVNDFQKGDIAEGYSVSREKKESFPLTVTSAQKNPTAFYLCASSPPGTANSPLHFGNGTRLTVT.